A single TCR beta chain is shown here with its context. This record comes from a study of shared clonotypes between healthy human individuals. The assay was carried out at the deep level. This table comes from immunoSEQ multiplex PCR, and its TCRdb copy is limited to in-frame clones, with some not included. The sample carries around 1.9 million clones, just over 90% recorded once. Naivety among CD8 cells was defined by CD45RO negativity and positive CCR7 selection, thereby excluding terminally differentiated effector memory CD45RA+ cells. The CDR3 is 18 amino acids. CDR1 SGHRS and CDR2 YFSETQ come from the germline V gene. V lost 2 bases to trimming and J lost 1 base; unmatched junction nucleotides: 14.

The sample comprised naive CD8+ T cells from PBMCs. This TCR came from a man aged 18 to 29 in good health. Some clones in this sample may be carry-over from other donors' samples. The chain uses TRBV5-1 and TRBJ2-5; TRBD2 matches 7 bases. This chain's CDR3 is CASSFPSEPSGVQETQYF. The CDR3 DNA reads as TGCGCCAGCAGCTTTCCGTCCGAGCCTAGCGGCGTCCAAGAGACCCAGTACTTC.